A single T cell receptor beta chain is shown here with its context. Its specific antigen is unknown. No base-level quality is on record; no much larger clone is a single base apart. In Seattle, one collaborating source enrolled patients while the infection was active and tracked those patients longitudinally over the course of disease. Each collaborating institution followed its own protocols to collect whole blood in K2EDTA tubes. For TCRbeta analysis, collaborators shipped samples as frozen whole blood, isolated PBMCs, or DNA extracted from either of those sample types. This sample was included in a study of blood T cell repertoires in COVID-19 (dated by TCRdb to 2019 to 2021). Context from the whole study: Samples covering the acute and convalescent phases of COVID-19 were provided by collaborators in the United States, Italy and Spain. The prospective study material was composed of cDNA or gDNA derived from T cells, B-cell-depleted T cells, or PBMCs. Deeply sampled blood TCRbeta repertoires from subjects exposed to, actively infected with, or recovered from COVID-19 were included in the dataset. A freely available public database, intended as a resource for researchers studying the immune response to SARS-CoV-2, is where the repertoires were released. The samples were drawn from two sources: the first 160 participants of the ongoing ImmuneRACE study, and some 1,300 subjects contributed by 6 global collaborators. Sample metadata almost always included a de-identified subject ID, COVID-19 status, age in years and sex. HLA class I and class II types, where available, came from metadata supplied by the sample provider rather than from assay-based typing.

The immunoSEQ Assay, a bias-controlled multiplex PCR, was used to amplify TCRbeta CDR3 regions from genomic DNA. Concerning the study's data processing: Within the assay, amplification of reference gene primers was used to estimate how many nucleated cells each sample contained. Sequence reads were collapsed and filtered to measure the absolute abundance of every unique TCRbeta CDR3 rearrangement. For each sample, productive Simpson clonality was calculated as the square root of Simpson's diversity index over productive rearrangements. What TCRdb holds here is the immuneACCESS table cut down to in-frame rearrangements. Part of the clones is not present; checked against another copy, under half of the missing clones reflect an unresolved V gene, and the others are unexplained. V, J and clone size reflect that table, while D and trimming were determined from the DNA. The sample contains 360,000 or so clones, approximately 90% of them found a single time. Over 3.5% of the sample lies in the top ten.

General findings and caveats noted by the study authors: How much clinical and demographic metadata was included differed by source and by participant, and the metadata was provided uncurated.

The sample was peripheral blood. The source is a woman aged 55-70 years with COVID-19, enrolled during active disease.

The nucleotides read TGTGCCAGCAGTCTTTTCATGTCAGGGGCTTTCTTT. This translates into CASSLFMSGAFF. Recombination connected TRBV28 to TRBJ1-1; TRBD1 is a weak D gene call, 5 bases matching. From cysteine to phenylalanine, the CDR3 is 12 amino acids long. The sequence is cut down to CDR3 DNA, 36 bases in frame from base 1. The germline V gene specifies MDHEN as CDR1 and SYDVKM as CDR2. V sheds 5 bases and J sheds 11 bases, leaving 15 bases between their ends.